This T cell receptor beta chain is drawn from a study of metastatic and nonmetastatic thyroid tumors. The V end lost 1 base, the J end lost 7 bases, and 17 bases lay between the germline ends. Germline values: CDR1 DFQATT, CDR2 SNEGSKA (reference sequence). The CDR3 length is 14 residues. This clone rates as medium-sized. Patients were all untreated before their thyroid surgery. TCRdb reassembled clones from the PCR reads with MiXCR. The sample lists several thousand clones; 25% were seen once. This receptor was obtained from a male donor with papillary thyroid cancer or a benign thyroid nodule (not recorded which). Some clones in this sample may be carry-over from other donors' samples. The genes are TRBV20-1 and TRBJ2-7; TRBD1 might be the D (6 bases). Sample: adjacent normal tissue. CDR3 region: CSARVAGALGEQYF. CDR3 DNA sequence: TGCAGTGCTAGAGTGGCAGGGGCTCTCGGGGAGCAGTACTTC.